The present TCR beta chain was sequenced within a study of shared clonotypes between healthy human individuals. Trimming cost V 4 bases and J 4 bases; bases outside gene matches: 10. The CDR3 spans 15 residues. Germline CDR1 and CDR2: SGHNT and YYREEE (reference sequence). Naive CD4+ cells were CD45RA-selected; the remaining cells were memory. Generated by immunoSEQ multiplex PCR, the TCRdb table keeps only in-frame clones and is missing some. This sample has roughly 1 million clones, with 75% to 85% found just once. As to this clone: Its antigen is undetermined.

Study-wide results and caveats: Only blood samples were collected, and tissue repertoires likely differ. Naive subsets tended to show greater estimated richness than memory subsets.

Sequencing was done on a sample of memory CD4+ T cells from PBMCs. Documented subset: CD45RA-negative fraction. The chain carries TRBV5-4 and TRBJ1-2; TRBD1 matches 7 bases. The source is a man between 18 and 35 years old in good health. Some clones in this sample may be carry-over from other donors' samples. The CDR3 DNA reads TGTGCCAGCAGCATTTTACAGGGGCCTGTCTATGGCTACACCTTC. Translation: CASSILQGPVYGYTF.